This T cell receptor beta chain was captured in a study of T cells in Graves' hyperthyroidism and ophthalmopathy. Germline-derived CDR1 and CDR2 are MGHRA and YSYEKL. This CDR3 is built from 16 residues. With V trimmed by 0 bases and J by 1 base, 5 bases remained unmatched. The sample holds a few counts of this clonotype. The antigen is not known. For the diagnoses, clinical symptoms, serum thyroxine and TRAb, thyroid ultrasound and orbital computed tomography were used. TCR beta CDR3 sequences were amplified from RNA transcripts. RT-PCR in the first round (using the HTBI primer set) targeted the TCR CDR3. From the multiplex PCR reads, TCRdb called clonotypes with MiXCR, one entry per CDR3 protein. The sample shows under 550,000 distinct CDR3 sequences, 15% to 20% of them seen only once. General study findings and limits: Most thyroid-expanded clonotypes above 0.001 were also found in blood.

The sequence was obtained from a man aged 40-55 years with Graves' ophthalmopathy. This chain connects TRBV4-1 to TRBJ2-5; TRBD2 agrees at 7 bases. Sequencing input: blood. As DNA, the CDR3 is TGCGCCAGCAGCCAAGAATGGGAGGGCCTCCAAGAGACCCAGTACTTC. This sequence encodes CASSQEWEGLQETQYF.